This record concerns one T cell receptor (beta chain) sequence. Assay: immunoSEQ multiplex PCR; the TCRdb copy retains only in-frame clones and omits some. The sample has some 76,000 clones, over 75% seen once. This entry is derived from a study of blood T cell repertoires in COVID-19. Sequencing was carried out using peripheral blood. This TCR was recovered from a man aged 50 to 60 with acute or convalescent COVID-19.

CDR3 region: CASSLGGGKNIQYF. The CDR3 bases are TGCGCCAGCAGCTTGGGGGGCGGCAAAAACATTCAGTACTTC. This chain uses TRBV5-1 with TRBJ2-4, with a weak D call TRBD1 (5 bases). The germline V gene encodes CDR1 SGHRS and CDR2 YFSETQ. This CDR3 is 14 amino acids long. V was cut by 0 bases and J by 3 bases, with 7 bases left in between. Using reference TRBV5-1 and TRBJ2-4 for the parts outside the CDR3, the full variable domain is KAGVTQTPRYLIKTRGQQVTLSCSPISGHRSVSWYQQTPGQGLQFLFEYFSETQRNKGNFPGRFSGRQFSNSRSEMNVSTLELGDSALYLCASSLGGGKNIQYFGAGTRLSVL.